This T cell receptor beta chain originates from a study of T cells in localized non-small cell lung cancer. Overall study results and limits: Longer survival (overall) was linked to higher T cell density in blood. It was uninvolved adjacent lung that showed the highest T cell clonality, exceeding tumor.

On this clone: Its target is unknown.

TCRdb's table, derived via immunoSEQ multiplex PCR, lists solely in-frame clones and lacks some. This table has about 24,000 clones, roughly 86% appearing once. In germline, CDR1 is SGDLS, CDR2 YYNGEE. The V end lost 4 bases, the J end lost 4 bases, and 16 bases lay between the germline ends. The CDR3 covers 15 residues. The chain uses TRBV9 and TRBJ2-3; D is perhaps TRBD2 (6 bases). The clonotype comes from a male donor aged 60 or over with stage II squamous cell lung carcinoma. Sequenced material: peripheral blood, taken before any cancer treatment. The CDR3 protein is CASSPWSGQADTQYF. The CDR3 DNA sequence: TGTGCCAGCAGCCCCTGGAGCGGGCAGGCAGATACGCAGTATTTT.